The clone carrying this T cell receptor (beta chain) showed up many times. Antigen specificity is unknown. V lost 6 bases to trimming and J lost 3 bases; unmatched junction nucleotides: 2. The CDR3 contains 13 residues. CDR1 and CDR2 from the germline V gene are SNHLY and FYNNEI. This entry comes from a study of Graves' ophthalmopathy and Graves' hyperthyroidism. As for the study in general: If no ophthalmopathy appeared within 18 months of follow-up, hyperthyroidism was termed stable.

Investigators amplified TCR beta CDR3 regions from RNA transcripts. HTBI primers served in a first-round RT-PCR, which a second-round multiplex PCR followed. Via MiXCR, TCRdb re-called the multiplex PCR reads, giving one row per CDR3 protein. Here the sample spans a few hundred thousand distinct CDR3 sequences, 35% to 45% being singletons. General study results and limits: Ophthalmopathy was separated from stable hyperthyroidism by a 13-signature model with 87.88% sensitivity and approximately 79% specificity. Thyroid clonotypes that were expanded above 0.001 frequency mostly also appeared in blood.

The TCR comes from an adult man with Graves' hyperthyroidism. The material sequenced was peripheral blood or thyroid tissue (not recorded which). V is TRBV2 and J is TRBJ1-5; 7 bases fit TRBD1. This CDR3 reads CASRGQNNQPQHF. Here the CDR3 DNA reads TGTGCCAGCAGGGGACAGAACAATCAGCCCCAGCATTTT.